The 27 T cell receptor beta chains given below trace back to one sample, sequenced in a study of blood T cell repertoires in COVID-19. Clones were read by immunoSEQ multiplex PCR, and TCRdb kept only the in-frame ones, dropping some. The data contain around 200,000 clones, more than 75% of them singletons. The sequenced sample was peripheral blood. The receptors were sampled from a man aged 18 to 29 with active or convalescent COVID-19.

With regard to this clone: The same CDR3 also results from other DNA sequences found in this sample. V and J are TRBV29-1 and TRBJ1-1; D is possibly TRBD1 (5 bases). There are 12 residues in the CDR3. Trimming shortened V by 4 bases and J by 3 bases, and 9 bases separated the two germline ends. The germline gives CDR1 SQVTM, CDR2 ANQGSEA. The CDR3 sequence is CSVVQGDTEAFF. DNA of the CDR3: TGCAGCGTTGTACAAGGGGACACTGAAGCTTTCTTT. Together with reference TRBV29-1 and TRBJ1-1, the CDR3 gives the full variable domain: SAVISQKPSRDICQRGTSLTIQCQVDSQVTMMFWYRQQPGQSLTLIATANQGSEATYESGFVIDKFPISRPNLTFSTLTVSNMSPEDSSIYLCSVVQGDTEAFFGQGTRLTVV.

V and J are TRBV24-1 and TRBJ2-1, with no clear D. The CDR3 is 13 residues long. The germline V gene has CDR1 KGHDR and CDR2 SFDVKD. V was clipped by 5 bases and J by 12 bases, with 16 bases between them. CDR3 sequence reads: CATSVTFSGRQFF. The CDR3 coding sequence is TGTGCCACCAGTGTTACTTTTTCGGGTCGGCAGTTCTTC.

This chain joins TRBV18 and TRBJ1-3; D is perhaps TRBD1 (5 bases). Germline assignment: CDR1 KGHSH and CDR2 LQKENI. This CDR3 contains 14 residues. Trimming pared 8 bases from V and 0 bases from J, leaving 11 bases between. The CDR3 is CASRRGSSGNTIYF. DNA of the CDR3: TGTGCCAGCCGAAGGGGCAGCTCTGGAAACACCATATATTTT.

This clone was counted only a few times. The gene calls are TRBV2 and TRBJ1-1; D remains ambiguous. V was cut by 5 bases and J by 2 bases, with 21 bases left in between. This CDR3 spans 17 amino acids. From germline, CDR1 is SNHLY and CDR2 FYNNEI. The CDR3 nucleotides read TGTGCCAGCAGTCTCGGCAGGTACCCACCTCTAAACACTGAAGCTTTCTTT. Encoded protein: CASSLGRYPPLNTEAFF. The whole variable domain, remainder taken from reference TRBV2 and TRBJ1-1, is EPEVTQTPSHQVTQMGQEVILRCVPISNHLYFYWYRQILGQKVEFLVSFYNNEISEKSEIFDDQFSVERPDGSNFTLKIRSTKLEDSAMYFCASSLGRYPPLNTEAFFGQGTRLTVV.

This sequence joins TRBV19 and TRBJ1-2; D is possibly TRBD1 (5 bases). This CDR3 region has 13 residues. Looked up from germline, CDR1 is LNHDA and CDR2 is SQIVND (reference sequence). Trimming removed 5 bases from V and 8 bases from J, with 15 bases in between. CDR3 bases: TGTGCCAGTAGTGGCGGGGCAGGGTTCGGCTACACCTTC. It is translated as CASSGGAGFGYTF.

This chain joins TRBV15 and TRBJ2-5; 9 bases are shared with TRBD2. This CDR3 has 15 amino acids. The trim removed 3 bases at V and 5 bases at J, leaving 7 bases unmatched. The germline V gene encodes CDR1 LNHNV and CDR2 YYDKDF (reference sequence). The CDR3 DNA is TGTGCCACCAGCAGGGAAGCGGGGGGTTCGGAGACCCAGTACTTC. Translated, it gives CATSREAGGSETQYF.

The chain couples TRBV18 to TRBJ2-7, with a tentative D call TRBD1 (6 bases). CDR1 and CDR2 (germline): KGHSH, LQKENI. This CDR3 has 17 residues. Trimming stripped 6 bases from V and 2 bases from J, with 23 bases between. CDR3 bases: TGTGCCAGCTCTTCAGGGGTAACGGGCAGGACCACCTACGAGCAGTACTTC. As protein: CASSSGVTGRTTYEQYF.

V gene TRBV4-3 combines with J gene TRBJ1-3; D unresolved. Germline V gives CDR1 LGHNA, CDR2 YSLEER. CDR3 size: 15 residues. V dropped 0 bases and J dropped 1 base, with 7 bases sitting between them. CDR3 coding DNA: TGCGCCAGCAGCCAAGAGGGAGGTTCTGGAAACACCATATATTTT. Amino acid sequence: CASSQEGGSGNTIYF.

This clone was recorded only once. V is TRBV10-3 and J is TRBJ1-1, with 11 bases fitting TRBD1. V lost 4 bases to trimming and J lost 1 base; unmatched junction nucleotides: 5. The CDR3 has 16 amino acids. Germline CDR1 is ENHRY and CDR2 is SYGVKD. CDR3 bases: TGTGCCATCAGTGGGGGACAGGGGGTTCGGAACACTGAAGCTTTCTTT. Its protein is CAISGGQGVRNTEAFF.

The chain uses TRBV15 and TRBJ1-1; D is uncertain. The CDR3 runs 13 residues. Trimming shortened V by 3 bases and J by 2 bases, and 7 bases separated the two germline ends. CDR1 and CDR2 (germline): LNHNV, YYDKDF (reference sequence). CDR3 protein: CATSSRSNTEAFF. The CDR3 coding sequence is TGTGCCACCAGCAGTCGGTCCAACACTGAAGCTTTCTTT.

The gene calls are TRBV6-6 and TRBJ2-3, with D possibly matching TRBD2 (5 bases). Germline V gives CDR1 MNHNY, CDR2 SVGAGI (reference sequence). V was trimmed by 7 bases and J by 5 bases, leaving 13 bases between them. This CDR3 has 13 residues. This CDR3 is CASTLDGEDTQYF. The CDR3 DNA reads TGTGCCAGCACCCTCGACGGGGAAGATACGCAGTATTTT.

This clone was recorded only once. V usage is TRBV5-1 and J usage is TRBJ2-2; 9 bases match TRBD2. The CDR3 runs to 17 residues. With 3 bases clipped from V and 4 bases from J, the junction kept 10 bases outside the gene matches. Germline loops: CDR1 SGHRS, CDR2 YFSETQ. CDR3: CASSSPRAGGPTGELFF. The DNA for the CDR3 is TGCGCCAGCAGCTCCCCTCGAGCGGGGGGACCCACCGGGGAGCTGTTTTTT.

The chain employs TRBV7-9 and TRBJ2-7; 7 nucleotides agree with TRBD2. CDR3 length: 12 amino acids. V shed 4 bases, J shed 6 bases, and the junction held 3 bases outside the gene matches. Germline loops: CDR1 SEHNR, CDR2 FQNEAQ (reference sequence). The CDR3 DNA reads as TGTGCCAGCAGCTGGCGGGGGAGCGAGCAGTACGTC. It encodes CASSWRGSEQYV.

This chain links TRBV6-5 with TRBJ2-5, with 9 bases lining up with TRBD2. The V and J ends lost 2 bases and 1 base, in that order; junction bases with no gene match: 5. The V gene's germline CDR1 is MNHEY and CDR2 SVGAGI. The CDR3 is made up of 16 amino acids. CDR3 nucleotides: TGTGCCAGCAGTTACGAGACTAGCGGATTCCAAGAGACCCAGTACTTC. This gives the protein CASSYETSGFQETQYF.

The chain carries TRBV5-1 and TRBJ1-3; 9 positions agree with TRBD1. This CDR3 is built from 16 residues. CDR1 SGHRS and CDR2 YFSETQ come from the germline V gene. V lost 5 bases and J lost 0; bases outside the gene matches: 6. CDR3 region: CASRTGTGYSGNTIYF. DNA of the CDR3: TGCGCCAGCAGAACCGGGACAGGGTACTCTGGAAACACCATATATTTT.

The CDR3 region is CASSFQGEETQYF. The CDR3 DNA sequence: TGTGCCAGCAGTTTCCAGGGGGAGGAGACCCAGTACTTC. This chain connects TRBV12-3 or TRBV12-4 to TRBJ2-5; 7 bases are a match to TRBD1. After removal of 3 bases from V and 5 bases from J, the junction contained 3 bases not matched to a gene. This CDR3 has 13 residues.

The chain couples TRBV2 to TRBJ2-5; 14 nucleotides align to TRBD2. J lost 5 bases, V lost 6 bases, and 8 bases had no gene match. Germline lookup yields CDR1 SNHLY and CDR2 FYNNEI. This CDR3 has 16 amino acids. CDR3 bases: TGTGCCAGCAGGGGACTAGCGGGAGATTATCGGGAGACCCAGTACTTC. Its protein is CASRGLAGDYRETQYF.

V is TRBV5-1 and J is TRBJ2-2; D may be TRBD2 (6 bases). Trimming took off 8 bases at V and 7 bases at J, with 24 bases between the two ends. The V gene's germline CDR1 is SGHRS and CDR2 YFSETQ. This CDR3 has 16 amino acids. The CDR3 region is CARFAKRRDRSGELFF. The CDR3 DNA sequence: TGCGCCAGATTCGCGAAACGGCGGGATAGGAGCGGGGAGCTGTTTTTT.

J is TRBJ1-4 and V is TRBV25-1; perhaps TRBD1 as D (5 bases). Per the germline V gene, CDR1 is MGHDK and CDR2 is SYGVNS. V lost 5 bases and J 8 bases, leaving 24 bases between the germline ends. The CDR3 has 17 amino acids. DNA of the CDR3: TGTGCCAGCAGTACCCTCTCGGGACTCCGAAGGGAAGAAAAACTGTTTTTT. Translation gives CASSTLSGLRREEKLFF.

This chain joins TRBV6-5 and TRBJ1-2; no clear D gene. Per germline, CDR1 MNHEY and CDR2 SVGAGI. This CDR3 region has 16 residues. Trimming pared 0 bases from V and 4 bases from J, leaving 15 bases between. CDR3 nucleotides: TGTGCCAGCAGTTACTCGGCACGGAGCGTAACCTATGGCTACACCTTC. It codes for CASSYSARSVTYGYTF.

This sequence joins TRBV7-9 and TRBJ1-1; 8 bases agree with TRBD1. Trimming took 4 bases from V and 11 from J; bases not matched to a gene: 9. Germline-derived CDR1 and CDR2 are SEHNR and FQNEAQ (reference sequence). This CDR3 region has 13 residues. Written as DNA, the CDR3 is TGTGCCAGCAGCTCGACCCAGGGGGCAGGGGCTTTCTTT. This codes for CASSSTQGAGAFF.

The CDR3 reads CASSRDRAYEQYV. The CDR3 nucleotides read TGTGCCAGCAGCAGGGACAGGGCCTACGAGCAGTACGTC. This chain uses TRBV5-6 with TRBJ2-7, with 9 bases aligning to TRBD1. The V gene's germline CDR1 is SGHDT and CDR2 YYEEEE. The CDR3 length is 13 residues. V lost 4 bases and J lost 2; bases outside the gene matches: 1.

J is TRBJ2-7 and V is TRBV12-5, with a possible D match to TRBD2 (6 bases). This CDR3 region has 15 residues. V gave up 0 bases and J gave up 7 bases, with 16 bases separating them. Germline V lookup: CDR1 LGHNT, CDR2 FRNRAP. The CDR3 DNA sequence: TGTGCTAGTGGTTTGGTACAGTTGGGAGGAAGGGAGCAGTACTTC. Protein: CASGLVQLGGREQYF.

This chain joins TRBV28 and TRBJ1-5; D is unresolved. The germline CDR1 and CDR2 sequences are MDHEN and SYDVKM. Trimming took 2 bases from V and 4 from J, leaving 3 bases between them. This CDR3 has 12 amino acids. This chain's CDR3 is CASSLLNQPQHF. DNA for the CDR3: TGTGCCAGCAGTTTACTGAATCAGCCCCAGCATTTT.

The rearrangement joins TRBV12-3 or TRBV12-4 to TRBJ2-7; D is uncertain. The CDR3 covers 12 residues. V lost 5 bases and J lost 3, with 8 bases in between. This CDR3 is CASSPSGYEQYF. CDR3 nucleotide sequence: TGTGCCAGCAGTCCATCGGGCTACGAGCAGTACTTC.

This chain connects TRBV12-3 or TRBV12-4 to TRBJ1-1, with D unclear. Between the trimmed V and J ends, which lost 2 bases and 5 bases, there was a span of 9 bases. The length of the CDR3 is 13 residues. CDR3 region: CASSLLGGTEAFF. CDR3 bases: TGTGCCAGCAGTTTACTGGGAGGAACTGAAGCTTTCTTT.

J is TRBJ1-4 and V is TRBV19; D not certain. Trimming removed 1 base at V and 4 bases at J, with 10 bases between. Per germline, CDR1 LNHDA and CDR2 SQIVND (reference sequence). The CDR3 extends over 15 amino acids. CDR3 nucleotide sequence: TGTGCCAGTAGTATAGCTCGAGGGAGTAATGAAAAACTGTTTTTT. Protein product: CASSIARGSNEKLFF. The whole variable domain, filled in from reference TRBV19 and TRBJ1-4, reads DGGITQSPKYLFRKEGQNVTLSCEQNLNHDAMYWYRQDPGQGLRLIYYSQIVNDFQKGDIAEGYSVSREKKESFPLTVTSAQKNPTAFYLCASSIARGSNEKLFFGSGTQLSVL.